Listed below are T cell receptor beta chains from one sample, sequenced in a study of CD8 T cell repertoires and HIV-1 epitope variants. The antigens these receptors bind are not known. The repertoire was sequenced with immunoSEQ multiplex PCR; TCRdb's copy has only in-frame clones and lacks some. The table shows under 5,500 clones, with 66% occurring only once. The source material was cultured CD8+ T cells derived from PBMCs. The receptors were gathered from a male donor with HIV. Each CDR3 is given without its conserved first and last residue.

V gene	CDR3 length	J gene	CDR3 protein
TRBV15	13	TRBJ1-4	ATSRVGSTNEKLF
TRBV7-8	14	TRBJ2-7	ASSLGRGVPLDEQY
TRBV27	16	TRBJ2-2	ASSSTTTSTGAVGELF
TRBV7-9	14	TRBJ2-5	ASSLGYGQHQETQY
TRBV30	13	TRBJ1-2	AWSVMGRAIYGYT
TRBV5-4	14	TRBJ1-2	ASSPWPVELDYGYT
TRBV27	12	TRBJ2-1	ASSVTSGYNEQF
TRBV9	10	TRBJ2-2	ASGQDTGELF
TRBV4-1	13	TRBJ1-6	ASSQLGQGNSPLH
TRBV27	13	TRBJ1-2	ASSAAPGRGYGYT
TRBV13	13	TRBJ1-2	ASSSQEDRVYGYT
TRBV28	10	TRBJ2-1	ASRNPPNEQF
TRBV5-1	12	TRBJ1-2	ASSLGTANYGYT
TRBV5-6	13	TRBJ2-2	ASSLGTGVAGELF
TRBV28	14	TRBJ2-5	ASRYPGTRGEETQY
TRBV2	12	TRBJ2-7	ASSDELEIYEQY
TRBV5-1	12	TRBJ2-1	ASSLESQVNEQF
TRBV4-1	10	TRBJ2-3	ASSQDTDTQY
TRBV5-6	10	TRBJ2-3	ASSQQTDTQY
TRBV19	15	TRBJ2-2	ATPSGLAGGPNGELF
TRBV27	11	TRBJ1-1	AAGSRSETEAF
TRBV27	11	TRBJ1-6	ASRPGGNSPLH
TRBV28	12	TRBJ2-7	ASRVEYSAYEQY
TRBV2	11	TRBJ1-4	AWGGQTNEKLF
TRBV2	11	TRBJ1-1	ASRNSGKQLGF
TRBV10-3	12	TRBJ2-1	AISERGTYNEQF
TRBV6-5	13	TRBJ2-5	ASSQTSGGVKTQY
TRBV4-2	11	TRBJ2-1	ASSQEQGNEQF
TRBV7-8	12	TRBJ2-7	ASSPGTRAYEQY
TRBV27	16	TRBJ2-3	ASRPTTSGRASTDTQY
TRBV2	16	TRBJ2-3	ASSEAGLAGGRTDTQY
TRBV28	13	TRBJ1-1	ASSLLGQGYTEAF
TRBV19	16	TRBJ2-7	ASSTHAGLAESSYEQY
TRBV30	11	TRBJ2-2	AWGTQGTGELF
TRBV4-1	12	TRBJ2-7	ASSQGSGSYEQY
TRBV5-1	13	TRBJ2-5	ASSEGRSSWETQY
TRBV2	10	TRBJ2-5	ASSVVGGAQY
TRBV30	13	TRBJ1-4	AWSVGDSLKGELF
TRBV14	9	TRBJ1-1	ASSQSGGAF
TRBV28	12	TRBJ2-7	ASRTVQSTYEQY
TRBV27	13	TRBJ1-2	ASSTAPGRGYGYT
TRBV4-1	13	TRBJ1-2	ASSRLPAQGLSYT
TRBV7-9	14	TRBJ2-7	ASSQGLAGGSYEQY
TRBV19	12	TRBJ2-1	ASSRGGSYNEQF
TRBV30	12	TRBJ2-2	ASGGGLNTGELF
TRBV27	14	TRBJ2-1	ASRAAGGPLRDEQF
TRBV2	13	TRBJ2-5	ASRDPRGGQETQY
TRBV10-3	13	TRBJ1-1	AISEPTTANTEAF
TRBV6-4	10	TRBJ2-7	ASTPYPWEQY
TRBV11-1	14	TRBJ1-4	ASSPRAGVIEEKLF
TRBV7-2	12	TRBJ2-1	ASSGDSSYNEQF
TRBV11-2	14	TRBJ1-1	ASSPYSTSGNTEAF
TRBV5-6	14	TRBJ1-4	ASSLNFGTGSEKLF
TRBV28	12	TRBJ2-1	ASSPPDRYNEQF
TRBV7-6	13	TRBJ1-6	ASSLDRGPNSPLH
TRBV7-9	14	TRBJ2-5	ASSRLEQGAQETQY
TRBV4-1	13	TRBJ1-3	ASHPGGASGNTIY
TRBV4-2	12	TRBJ2-7	ASSPTGGRDEQY
TRBV11-2	13	TRBJ2-7	ASSLEAGPFYEQY